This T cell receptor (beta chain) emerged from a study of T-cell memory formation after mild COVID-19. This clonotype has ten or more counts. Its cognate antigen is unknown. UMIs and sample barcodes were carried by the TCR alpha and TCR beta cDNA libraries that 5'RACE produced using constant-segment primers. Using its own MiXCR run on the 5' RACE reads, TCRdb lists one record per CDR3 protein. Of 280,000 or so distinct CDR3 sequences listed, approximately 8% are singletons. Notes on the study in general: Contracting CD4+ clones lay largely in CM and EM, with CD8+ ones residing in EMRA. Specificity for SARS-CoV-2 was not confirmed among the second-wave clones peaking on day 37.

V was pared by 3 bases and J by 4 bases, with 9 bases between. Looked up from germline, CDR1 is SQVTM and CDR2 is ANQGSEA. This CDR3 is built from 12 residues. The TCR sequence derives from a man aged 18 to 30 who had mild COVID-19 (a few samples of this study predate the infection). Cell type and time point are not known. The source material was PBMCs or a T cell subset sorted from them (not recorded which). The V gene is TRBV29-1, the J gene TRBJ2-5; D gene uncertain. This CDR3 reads CSVESGLETQYF. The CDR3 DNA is TGCAGCGTTGAGTCGGGCCTAGAGACCCAGTACTTC.